The rows below give T cell receptor beta chains drawn from one sample of a study of blood T cell repertoires in COVID-19. Measured with immunoSEQ multiplex PCR; TCRdb has only the in-frame clones, and not every one. The data contain 150,000 or so clones, over 85% of them seen just once; the ten biggest clones take up roughly 1.9%. Material: peripheral blood. The receptors derive from a woman aged 60-70 years with COVID-19, enrolled during active disease. Each CDR3 is given with its conserved first and last residue. D genes are given only for firm matches. The size field is filled for only some rows; it gives once, few, many or a size class.

>TRBV19|-|-
CASSSLGGVYYEQYF
>TRBV19|TRBD1|-
CASSIDVGQNQPQHF
>TRBV18|-|once
CASSTRGNQPQHF
>TRBV4-2|-|-
CASSQELNSGYTF
>TRBV21-1|-|-
CASSIYRNGGSSYNEQFF
>TRBV19|TRBD2|-
CASSITSGGAKNIQYF
>TRBV7-9|-|-
CASSSGVNSNQPQHF
>TRBV24-1|TRBD1|-
CATSPSPSQGVMRGYTF
>TRBV18|TRBD1|-
CASSPPTGVLTEAFF
>TRBV7-2|TRBD2|-
CASSPRGGPTDTQYF
>TRBV19|TRBD1|once
CASSIPTGAPDTEAFF
>TRBV27|-|-
CASRQGRDYGYTF
>TRBV18|TRBD1|few
CASSPGTGFSYEQYF
>TRBV4-2|-|-
CASSQASLLGASGYTF
>TRBV7-3|-|-
CASSFRFGEGNTIYF
>TRBV5-1|TRBD2|-
CASSSVAGAYNEQFF
>TRBV18|TRBD2|-
CASSPSLAGGGTQYF
>TRBV9|-|-
CASSPWDGGKRGNTIYF
>TRBV19|TRBD2|-
CASSIGTSGTPTETQYF
>TRBV19|-|-
CASSREDRTGSYTF
>TRBV7-3|-|few
CASSLKSGGTGELFF
>TRBV7-2|-|-
CASTQASGADTEAFF
>TRBV7-9|-|once
CASSDSQVWTDNEQFF
>TRBV6-1|TRBD1|-
CASSDPTGGGIYGYTF
>TRBV27|TRBD2|once
CASSLGRGGSYEQYF
>TRBV14|-|-
CASSHNHQPQHF
>TRBV5-8|TRBD1|once
CASNKGQSVGNYGYTF
>TRBV13|TRBD1|-
CASSGGTGRNQPQHF
>TRBV4-1|-|few
CASSQEVVRSYGYTF
>TRBV12-5|TRBD2|-
CASGLRTSGTYEQYF
>TRBV2|TRBD1|-
CASSEGSSQGIVYEQYF
>TRBV5-4|-|-
CASSSTGELAGYTF
>TRBV6-2/TRBV6-3|-|-
CASTPWQGSYEQYF
>TRBV7-2|TRBD1|-
CASSYRQGSYGYTF
>TRBV30|-|-
CAWSATRYSHYGYTF
>TRBV11-2|-|-
CASSSWAYYGYTF
>TRBV9|-|-
CASSLPPFF
>TRBV14|-|few
CASSQGTVPYEQYF
>TRBV6-5|TRBD1|-
CASSRTGFGNTIYF
>TRBV3-1/TRBV3-2|-|once
CASSPPGRRGGYTF
>TRBV9|TRBD1|-
CASSGGQGDYGYTF
>TRBV27|-|-
CASSSQGSYEQYF
>TRBV3-1/TRBV3-2|TRBD2|once
CASSQERLRAGDDSHDEQFF
>TRBV9|TRBD1|-
CASSIGTGIEKLFF
>TRBV3-1/TRBV3-2|-|once
CASSQVQRQETQYF
>TRBV9|TRBD1|-
CASSETGVENSPLHF
>TRBV13|TRBD1|-
CASSSGYRGNYGYTF
>TRBV24-1|TRBD2|-
CATRAPGTSGVMPSYNEQFF
>TRBV5-1|-|-
CASSLVRGMNQETQYF
>TRBV7-9|-|once
CASRAPGFTGELFF
>TRBV5-4|-|-
CASSNQGSYEQYF
>TRBV19|-|once
CASSDRFNQPQHF
>TRBV7-6|TRBD1|-
CASSLGTGGSNQPQHF
>TRBV7-2|-|-
CASSFRGWNEKLFF
>TRBV7-2|-|-
CASSPAPEENTIYF